This T cell receptor (beta chain) was captured by sequencing in a study of lymphopenia after photon versus proton radiotherapy. Produced via immunoSEQ multiplex PCR; TCRdb's table is partial and in-frame only. The sample has some 20,000 clones, approximately 85% seen once; the top ten hold 2.9%. On this clone itself: Its specificity is unknown.

V was pared by 4 bases and J by 0 bases, with 17 bases between. The CDR3 contains 17 residues. Germline V gene sequence: CDR1 SGHRS, CDR2 YFSETQ. Study observations and caveats: Under photons, naive T cells and diversity fell while effector/memory populations rose. After lymphocyte nadir, photon-treated repertoires showed oligoclonal expansion, especially CD8+ Temra. Post-nadir TCR diversity decline inversely tracked overall survival among those who died.

The chain combines TRBV5-1 with TRBJ2-4; maybe TRBD1 (6 bases). This sequence was found in a woman aged 50 to 65 with pancreatic cancer. Here the sequenced sample was peripheral blood, taken from a patient treated with photon-based radiotherapy. CDR3 DNA sequence: TGCGCCAGCAGCCCCGGACAGACTTCCATAGCCAAAAACATTCAGTACTTC. Translated, it gives CASSPGQTSIAKNIQYF.